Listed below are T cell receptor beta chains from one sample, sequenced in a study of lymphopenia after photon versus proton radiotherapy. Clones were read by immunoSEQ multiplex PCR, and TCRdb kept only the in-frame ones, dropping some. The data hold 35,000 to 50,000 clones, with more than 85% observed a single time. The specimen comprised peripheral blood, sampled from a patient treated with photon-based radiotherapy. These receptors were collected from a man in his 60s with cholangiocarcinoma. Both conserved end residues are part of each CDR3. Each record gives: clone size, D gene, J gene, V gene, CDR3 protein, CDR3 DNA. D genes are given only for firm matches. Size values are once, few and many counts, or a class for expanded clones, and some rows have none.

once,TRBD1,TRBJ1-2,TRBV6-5,CASSRVQGADYGYTF,TGTGCCAGCAGCCGCGTACAGGGGGCTGACTATGGCTACACCTTC
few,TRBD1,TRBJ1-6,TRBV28,CASTTTGDPSPLHF,TGTGCCAGCACCACGACAGGGGATCCCTCACCCCTCCACTTT
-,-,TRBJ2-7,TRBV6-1,CASSEYAGNEQYF,TGTGCCAGCAGTGAATACGCGGGGAACGAGCAGTACTTC
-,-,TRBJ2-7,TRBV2,CASGPVSYEQYF,TGTGCCAGCGGGCCCGTATCCTACGAGCAGTACTTC
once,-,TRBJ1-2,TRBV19,CASNDRRTGYGYTF,TGTGCCAGTAACGATAGGCGGACTGGCTATGGCTACACCTTC
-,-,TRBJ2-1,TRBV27,CASSPRPTDYGGNEQFF,TGTGCCAGCAGCCCTCGTCCCACAGATTACGGCGGCAATGAGCAGTTCTTC
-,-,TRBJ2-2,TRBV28,CASSLLGTPNTGELFF,TGTGCCAGCAGCCTACTAGGGACACCTAACACCGGGGAGCTGTTTTTT
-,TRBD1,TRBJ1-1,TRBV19,CASSRLDRELNTEAFF,TGTGCCAGTAGTAGACTCGACAGGGAGCTGAACACTGAAGCTTTCTTT
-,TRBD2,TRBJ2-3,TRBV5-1,CASSLSGRGDTQYF,TGCGCCAGCAGCTTAAGCGGGAGAGGGGATACGCAGTATTTT
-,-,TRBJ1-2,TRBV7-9,CASSLELFRGYTF,TGTGCCAGCAGCTTAGAGCTTTTCAGGGGCTACACCTTC
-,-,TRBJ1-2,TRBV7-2,CASSLAPGSGNYGYTF,TGTGCCAGCAGCTTAGCCCCGGGCAGTGGAAACTATGGCTACACCTTC
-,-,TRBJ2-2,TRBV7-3,CASSRTLSTGELFF,TGTGCCAGCAGCCGCACGCTAAGCACCGGGGAGCTGTTTTTT
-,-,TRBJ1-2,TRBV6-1,CASSDGFTNYGYTF,TGTGCCAGCAGTGATGGGTTTACGAACTATGGCTACACCTTC
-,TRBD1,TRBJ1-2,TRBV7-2,CASSLQGQGEYGYTF,TGTGCCAGCAGCTTACAGGGACAGGGGGAGTATGGCTACACCTTC
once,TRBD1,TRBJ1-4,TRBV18,CASSPGTGGEDEKLFF,TGTGCCAGCTCGCCCGGGACAGGGGGCGAGGATGAAAAACTGTTTTTT
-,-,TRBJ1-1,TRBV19,CASSGTGGEAFF,TGTGCCAGTAGCGGAACCGGGGGTGAAGCTTTCTTT
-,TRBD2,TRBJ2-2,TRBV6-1,CASSEAGLAGHTGELFF,TGTGCCAGCAGTGAAGCGGGACTAGCGGGGCACACCGGGGAGCTGTTTTTT
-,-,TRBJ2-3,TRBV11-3,CASSLGGPLSDTQYF,TGTGCCAGCAGCTTAGGGGGACCCCTCTCAGATACGCAGTATTTT
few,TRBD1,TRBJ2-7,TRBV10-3,CAISDPVAGGLIGEQYF,TGTGCCATCAGTGACCCGGTGGCAGGGGGCTTAATAGGCGAGCAGTACTTC
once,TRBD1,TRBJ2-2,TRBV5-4,CASSLGGQVRGTGELFF,TGTGCCAGCAGCTTGGGTGGACAGGTCAGGGGGACCGGGGAGCTGTTTTTT
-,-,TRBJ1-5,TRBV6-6,CASSYIAGSNQPQHF,TGTGCCAGCAGTTACATAGCCGGGAGCAATCAGCCCCAGCATTTT
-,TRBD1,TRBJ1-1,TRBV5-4,CASSPGTGASNTEAFF,TGTGCCAGCAGCCCCGGGACAGGGGCAAGTAACACTGAAGCTTTCTTT
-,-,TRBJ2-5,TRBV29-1,CSSEGETQYF,TGCAGCTCTGAGGGAGAGACCCAGTACTTC
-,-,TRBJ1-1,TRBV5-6,CASSWERGEMNTEAFF,TGTGCCAGCAGCTGGGAACGAGGGGAAATGAACACTGAAGCTTTCTTT
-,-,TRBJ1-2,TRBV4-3,CASSQDPSRGPHGYTF,TGCGCCAGCAGCCAAGATCCTAGTCGGGGCCCCCATGGCTACACCTTC
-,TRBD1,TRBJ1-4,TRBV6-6,CASSYRQGGEKLFF,TGTGCCAGCAGTTACCGACAGGGAGGTGAAAAACTGTTTTTT
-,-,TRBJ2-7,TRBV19,CASSIGGGSYEQYF,TGTGCCAGTAGTATAGGAGGCGGGTCCTACGAGCAGTACTTC
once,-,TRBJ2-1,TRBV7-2,CASSLGSWNEQFF,TGTGCCAGCAGCTTAGGTTCGTGGAATGAGCAGTTCTTC
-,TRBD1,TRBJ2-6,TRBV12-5,CASGHNRQGTGGANVLTF,TGTGCTAGTGGCCACAACCGACAGGGGACGGGGGGGGCCAACGTCCTGACTTTC